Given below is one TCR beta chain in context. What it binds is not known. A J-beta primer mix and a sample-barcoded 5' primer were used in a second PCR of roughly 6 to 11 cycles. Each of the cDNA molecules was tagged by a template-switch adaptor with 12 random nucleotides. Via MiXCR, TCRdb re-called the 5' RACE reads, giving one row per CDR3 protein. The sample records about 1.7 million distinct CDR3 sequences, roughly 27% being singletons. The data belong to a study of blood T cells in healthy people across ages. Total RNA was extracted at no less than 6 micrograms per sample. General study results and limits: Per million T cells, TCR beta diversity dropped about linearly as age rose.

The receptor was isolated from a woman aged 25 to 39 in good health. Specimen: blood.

The CDR3 DNA follows: TGTGCCAGCAGCCTCTTGGGAGGGAACGAGCAGTACTTC. It yields the protein CASSLLGGNEQYF. The rearrangement links TRBV12-3 or TRBV12-4 to TRBJ2-4; 7 positions match TRBD2. Gene TRBJ2-7 matches the end of the DNA better, so the J call may be wrong. The CDR3 is 13 amino acids.